These 19 T cell receptor beta chains originate from one sample sequenced in a study of blood T cell repertoires in COVID-19. Clones were read by immunoSEQ multiplex PCR, and TCRdb kept only the in-frame ones, dropping some. Of a few hundred thousand clones listed, 70% to 90% are singletons. Sequenced material: peripheral blood. These receptors were taken from a man over 45 who had recovered from COVID-19.

This clone was seen a single time. The chain employs TRBV18 and TRBJ2-4, with 11 bases identical to TRBD2. The J segment lost 11 bases and the V segment lost 6 bases, leaving 6 bases of the junction unmatched. The CDR3 loop spans 13 amino acids. Germline V gene lookup returns CDR1 KGHSH and CDR2 LQKENI. The CDR3 DNA is TGTGCCAGCTCCCTGGGACTAGCGGAGGTTCAGTACTTC. This sequence encodes CASSLGLAEVQYF.

The V gene is TRBV29-1, the J gene TRBJ1-1; D is possibly TRBD1 (6 bases). Germline V gene lookup returns CDR1 SQVTM and CDR2 ANQGSEA. V was trimmed by 4 bases and J by 4 bases, leaving 10 bases between them. The CDR3 runs to 12 residues. The CDR3 DNA is TGCAGCGTTGTAGGGGGGGGCACTGAAGCTTTCTTT. It translates to CSVVGGGTEAFF.

The V gene is TRBV7-9, the J gene TRBJ2-3; D might be TRBD2 (5 bases). Per germline, CDR1 SEHNR and CDR2 FQNEAQ (reference sequence). Trimming took off 4 bases at V and 5 bases at J, with 10 bases between the two ends. CDR3 length: 13 residues. CDR3 sequence (DNA): TGTGCCAGCAGCTCTTACACTAGAGATACGCAGTATTTT. The encoded protein is CASSSYTRDTQYF.

The chain is built from TRBV25-1 and TRBJ1-4, with a possible D match to TRBD1 (6 bases). Germline V gives CDR1 MGHDK, CDR2 SYGVNS. The CDR3 loop spans 15 amino acids. Trimming took 6 bases from V and 8 from J, leaving 19 bases between them. The CDR3 sequence is CASRAIQGLREKLFF. The CDR3, as DNA: TGTGCCAGCAGAGCCATACAGGGTTTACGGGAAAAACTGTTTTTT. The whole variable domain, remainder taken from reference TRBV25-1 and TRBJ1-4, is EADIYQTPRYLVIGTGKKITLECSQTMGHDKMYWYQQDPGMELHLIHYSYGVNSTEKGDLSSESTVSRIRTEHFPLTLESARPSHTSQYLCASRAIQGLREKLFFGSGTQLSVL.

This chain joins TRBV27 and TRBJ1-6, with D tentatively TRBD1 (5 bases). The CDR3 covers 17 residues. Trimming left V 4 bases short and J 6 bases short, with 19 bases between. CDR1 is MNHEY, CDR2 SMNVEV, per germline (reference sequence). For the CDR3, the DNA is TGTGCCAGCAGTTCGTTGCAGGGATTGAGTCCTAATTCACCCCTCCACTTT. Encoded protein: CASSSLQGLSPNSPLHF.

The gene calls are TRBV19 and TRBJ1-1; D is perhaps TRBD1 (5 bases). The V end was cut by 5 bases, the J end by 12 bases, with 19 bases between. Per the germline V gene, CDR1 is LNHDA and CDR2 is SQIVND (reference sequence). This CDR3 comprises 13 residues. The CDR3 is CASSSRQRVGTFF. The CDR3 bases are TGTGCCAGTAGTTCCCGACAGCGGGTGGGAACTTTCTTT.

The chain recombines TRBV20-1 with TRBJ1-1; D is ambiguous. The CDR3 is 11 residues long. Trimming cost V 7 bases and J 9 bases, with 15 bases left between them. CDR1 and CDR2 from the germline V gene are DFQATT and SNEGSKA (reference sequence). The CDR3 coding sequence is TGCAGTGTAAAGGAGGCGCATAAAGCTTTCTTT. Residues: CSVKEAHKAFF.

There are a few counts of this clone. This rearrangement joins TRBV5-1 to TRBJ1-6; 10 nucleotides match TRBD1. V dropped 3 bases and J dropped 6; count of bases not matched to a gene: 3. The germline V gene encodes CDR1 SGHRS and CDR2 YFSETQ. The CDR3 spans 15 residues. As DNA, the CDR3 is TGCGCCAGCAGCTCGGGACAGGGGCCTAATTCACCCCTCCACTTT. The encoded protein is CASSSGQGPNSPLHF.

This sequence joins TRBV5-4 and TRBJ1-1; 10 bases are a match to TRBD1. V shed 0 bases, J shed 4 bases, and the junction held 6 bases outside the gene matches. Germline V gives CDR1 SGHNT, CDR2 YYREEE (reference sequence). The CDR3 sequence is 16 residues long. CDR3: CASSLGGQGRSTEAFF. The CDR3 nucleotides read TGTGCCAGCAGCTTGGGGGGACAGGGGAGAAGCACTGAAGCTTTCTTT.

This clone was recorded a few times. The CDR3 spells CASSGQGGKNTEAFF. The CDR3, as DNA: TGTGCCAGCAGTGGACAGGGGGGCAAGAACACTGAAGCTTTCTTT. This chain uses TRBV6-1 with TRBJ1-1; 9 bases match TRBD1. Per the germline V gene, CDR1 is MNHNS and CDR2 is SASEGT. The CDR3 consists of 15 residues. Trimming removed 4 bases from V and 1 base from J; junction bases left unmatched: 4.

The chain couples TRBV2 to TRBJ2-6, with a weak D call TRBD1 (5 bases). This CDR3 contains 15 residues. Trimming shortened V by 3 bases and J by 2 bases, and 8 bases separated the two germline ends. Germline assignment: CDR1 SNHLY and CDR2 FYNNEI. The DNA of the CDR3 is TGTGCCAGCAGTGACTTACAGGCTGGGGCCAACGTCCTGACTTTC. This translates into CASSDLQAGANVLTF.

In this sample, this clone turned up once. The V call is TRBV28, the J call TRBJ1-2; perhaps TRBD1 as D (5 bases). The CDR3 spans 18 residues. V lost 6 bases, J lost 3 bases, and 26 bases lay in between. Germline CDR1 is MDHEN and CDR2 is SYDVKM. The CDR3 reads CASSLGAAGRVSYYGYTF. The CDR3 DNA reads TGTGCCAGCAGCCTAGGGGCGGCAGGGAGGGTGAGCTACTATGGCTACACCTTC.

The gene calls are TRBV5-1 and TRBJ2-5; the D gene is possibly TRBD2 (5 bases). This CDR3 has 15 amino acids. Germline V CDR1 and CDR2: SGHRS, YFSETQ. Trimming took off 7 bases at V and 3 bases at J, with 19 bases between the two ends. The CDR3 sequence: CASANGIAREETQYF. CDR3 coding DNA: TGCGCCAGCGCGAACGGGATCGCGAGGGAAGAGACCCAGTACTTC.

DNA for the CDR3: TGTGCCTGGAATCCCCACAGGGCAATTTACAATGAGCAGTTCTTC. Its translation is CAWNPHRAIYNEQFF. V and J are TRBV30 and TRBJ2-1, with D perhaps TRBD1 (6 bases). The CDR3 covers 15 residues. Germline lookup yields CDR1 GTSNPN and CDR2 SVGIG (reference sequence). Trimming took 4 bases from V and 4 from J, leaving 17 bases between them.

The chain is built from TRBV6-2 or TRBV6-3 and TRBJ1-5; 9 positions agree with TRBD1. This CDR3 is 17 amino acids long. Per the germline V gene, CDR1 is MNHEY and CDR2 is SVGEGT. The trim removed 0 bases at V and 4 bases at J, leaving 7 bases unmatched. In DNA form, the CDR3 reads TGTGCCAGCAGTTACTCGTGGACAGGGGATTTTAATCAGCCCCAGCATTTT. This encodes CASSYSWTGDFNQPQHF.

CDR3 loop: CASSPVVGQNTEAFF. The CDR3 region has the DNA TGCGCCAGCAGCCCAGTTGTGGGCCAGAACACTGAAGCTTTCTTT. The rearrangement links TRBV5-1 to TRBJ1-1; unclear D gene. The V and J ends lost 4 bases and 1 base respectively, with 14 bases between them. CDR1 is SGHRS and CDR2 is YFSETQ in the germline V gene. This CDR3 has 15 amino acids.

The sample holds a few counts of this clone. This chain connects TRBV2 to TRBJ2-5, with D hard to call. V was clipped by 7 bases and J by 1 base, with 10 bases between them. This CDR3 is built from 13 residues. Germline CDR1 and CDR2: SNHLY and FYNNEI. The CDR3 nucleotides are TGTGCCAGCACCCCGACATTCCAAGAGACCCAGTACTTC. Protein product: CASTPTFQETQYF.

This clone is a singleton in its sample. The genes are TRBV6-5 and TRBJ1-2; D possibly corresponds to TRBD1 (5 bases). The CDR3 totals 13 residues. V lost 7 bases and J lost 4, with 13 bases in between. Germline assignment: CDR1 MNHEY and CDR2 SVGAGI. The DNA of the CDR3 is TGTGCCAGCACCCCAGGGTCGGGCTATGGCTACACCTTC. This gives the protein CASTPGSGYGYTF.

This clone has a handful of counts. The CDR3 nucleotides read TGTGCCTGGAGTCGAACTCCCCAGGGGGCCTATAGCAATCAGCCCCAGCATTTT. Its protein is CAWSRTPQGAYSNQPQHF. The chain links TRBV30 to TRBJ1-5; 8 positions match TRBD1. The length of the CDR3 is 18 residues. CDR1 is GTSNPN and CDR2 is SVGIG in the germline V gene (reference sequence). The ends lost 2 bases at V and 0 bases at J; junction bases unmatched: 12.